This T cell receptor (beta chain) was recovered during a study of radiation and T cells in renal cell carcinoma (dated by TCRdb to between 2020 and 2021). Study-wide context: Samples came from a clinical trial, in which primary renal cell carcinomas received 15 Gy stereotactic body radiation therapy followed by nephrectomy 4 weeks later. In total, 50 to 60 samples underwent TCR beta sequencing: around 25 tumors plus 27 peripheral blood samples. Across all 50 or so samples, more than 4,000,000 unique CDR3 nucleotide sequences, encoding 2,658,974 unique CDR3 amino acid sequences, were identified.

Broader findings and caveats from the paper: Top tumor clonotypes rose in blood from baseline to 2 weeks post-radiation, then contracted by 4 weeks, suggesting transient expansion of tumor-resident clones. Because pretreatment tumor biopsies were not available, the baseline intratumoral presence of clonotypes could not be determined. The single-armed trial design could not address effects of radiation dose or scheduling on the TCR repertoire. Changes in the blood repertoire were not tracked past 4 weeks after treatment.

As concerns this clone: The specificity of this receptor is unknown. Per-base quality was not reported, and no clone a single base away is much larger than it.

The time point label here, explained by the study, means: baseline pretreatment blood. Per the publication, the treatment or condition label means: 15 Gy SBRT to primary tumor, nephrectomy 4 weeks later. Serial peripheral blood from radiation-treated patients was sampled at baseline, 2 weeks and 4 weeks after SBRT to track tumor-enriched clonotypes. Renal cell carcinoma with clear cell pathology was present in all patients. The QIAamp DNA Blood Mini Kit (Qiagen) was used to prepare genomic DNA for TCR sequencing. The analyses included just those samples that passed every quality control check. Its CDR3 holds 16 amino acids, cysteine through phenylalanine. The sequence is cut down to CDR3 DNA, 48 bases in frame from base 1. According to the germline V gene (reference sequence), CDR1 reads MNHNY and CDR2 reads SVGAGI. V sheds 3 bases and J sheds 0 bases, leaving 9 bases between their ends. TCR beta libraries were generated from genomic DNA with the immunoSEQ kit, following the manufacturer's recommendations. To prepare libraries, a first multiplex PCR with proprietary primers was run, followed by a second PCR that added unique barcodes, and a bead cleanup was done after each round. A positive control reaction and a negative control reaction, both provided in the kit, were run with every batch of samples. The final libraries were assessed on an Agilent 4200 TapeStation D1000 ScreenTape, pooled by volume, and quantified by qPCR. Sequencing ran on an Illumina NextSeq500 with a MidOutput 150-cycle cartridge, using 156 Read1 and 15 Index1 cycles with kit custom primers. The pooled library was loaded at 1.0 pM, with an approximately 20% PhiX control spiked in. The study's processing was this. Vendor-processed data were analyzed in R, and a clonotype was defined as all T cells sharing the same CDR3 nucleotide sequence. For clone abundance analyses, frequencies were normalized to the 10,000 most abundant clones in each sample. Public T cell clones, which averaged fewer than five per sample, were removed prior to analysis. Tumor-enriched and baseline blood-enriched clonotypes were defined by at least a 32-fold difference in abundance between compartments. Clonotypes expanded or contracted between blood time points were identified with a beta-binomial differential abundance model. The Baroni-Urbani and Buser coefficient was used to measure tumor-blood repertoire similarity, and groups were compared with two-tailed Wilcoxon tests in R. TCRdb carries this immuneACCESS record with in-frame sequences only. Its versions omit some clonotypes, under half of them owing to an unresolved V gene in the studies checked, with the rest unexplained. The V and J calls and clone size are taken from that table; D and trimming were inferred from the DNA. The sample data list some 120,000 clones, and around 80% of these were observed just once. The biggest ten clones account for approximately 3% of the sample.

This specimen consisted of blood, obtained from a patient whose treatment included radiotherapy and nephrectomy. This sequence uses TRBV6-6 and TRBJ2-6; there is no confident call for the D gene. The TCR originated in a woman in her sixties with renal cell carcinoma. Here is the DNA: TGTGCCAGCAGTTATCCCCGGCGCTCTGGGGCCAACGTCCTGACTTTC. Its product reads: CASSYPRRSGANVLTF.